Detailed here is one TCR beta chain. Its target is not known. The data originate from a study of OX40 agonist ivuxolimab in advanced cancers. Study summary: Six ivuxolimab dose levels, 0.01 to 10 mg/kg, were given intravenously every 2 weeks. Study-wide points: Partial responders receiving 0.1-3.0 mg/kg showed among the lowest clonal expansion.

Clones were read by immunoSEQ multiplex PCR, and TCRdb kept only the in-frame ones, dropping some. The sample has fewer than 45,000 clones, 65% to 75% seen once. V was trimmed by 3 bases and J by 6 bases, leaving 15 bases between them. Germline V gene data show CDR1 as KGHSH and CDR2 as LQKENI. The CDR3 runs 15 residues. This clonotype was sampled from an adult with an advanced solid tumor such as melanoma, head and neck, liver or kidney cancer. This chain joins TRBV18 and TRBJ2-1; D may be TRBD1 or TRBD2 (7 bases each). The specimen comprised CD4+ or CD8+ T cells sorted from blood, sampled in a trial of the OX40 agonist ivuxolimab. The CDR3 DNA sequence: TGTGCCAGCTCACCCCGGGGACAGCGGGGCAATGAGCAGTTCTTC. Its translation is CASSPRGQRGNEQFF.